Shown below are 26 T cell receptor beta chains from a single sample sequenced in a study of graft-versus-host responses after intestinal transplantation. This table comes from immunoSEQ multiplex PCR, and its TCRdb copy is limited to in-frame clones, with some not included. The sample contains tens of thousands of clones, more than 90% of which appear only once. Sequences were derived from PBMCs, sampled 16 days after intestinal transplant. These receptor sequences come from a human patient who received an intestinal transplant, so some T cells may come from the graft donor.

Regarding this clone: Germline and junction disagree at one end, which may indicate a read error. The V gene is TRBV7-2, the J gene TRBJ1-2; D call uncertain. This CDR3 is built from 17 residues. Germline V gives CDR1 SGHTA, CDR2 FQGNSA. The CDR3 DNA follows: TGTGCCAGCAGCATGGGATACGGAGACGGAAAGACCTATGGCTGCACCTTC. It translates to CASSMGYGDGKTYGCTF.

This chain joins TRBV7-8 and TRBJ2-5, with D perhaps TRBD1 (6 bases). The CDR3 runs to 13 residues. In germline, CDR1 is SGHVS, CDR2 FQNEAQ. The germline V and J ends were trimmed by 6 bases and 2 bases, with 10 bases remaining between them. CDR3 in DNA: TGTGCCAGCAGGCGAAGGGGGCAAGAGACCCAGTACTTC. Protein: CASRRRGQETQYF.

J is TRBJ2-3 and V is TRBV6-5, with D possibly TRBD2 on 6 matching bases. Trimming pared 8 bases from V and 6 bases from J, leaving 21 bases between. CDR1 is MNHEY, CDR2 SVGAGI, per germline. The CDR3 covers 15 residues. The CDR3 sequence is CASRLGRPWVDTQYF. CDR3 coding DNA: TGTGCCAGCCGACTAGGGAGACCCTGGGTTGATACGCAGTATTTT.

The V and J genes are TRBV7-9 and TRBJ2-5; D is unclear. The V and J ends lost 5 bases and 5 bases respectively, with 9 bases between them. The CDR3 totals 12 residues. Germline V lookup: CDR1 SEHNR, CDR2 FQNEAQ (reference sequence). In DNA, the CDR3 is TGTGCCAGCAGCACGGCGGAGGAGACCCAGTACTTC. As protein: CASSTAEETQYF.

The rearrangement links TRBV7-9 to TRBJ2-7, with a possible D match to TRBD2 (6 bases). CDR1 and CDR2 from the germline V gene are SEHNR and FQNEAQ (reference sequence). The V gene lost 3 bases and the J gene lost 1 base, with 13 bases spanning the gap. The CDR3 contains 15 residues. The CDR3 DNA sequence: TGTGCCAGCAGCTTCGGAGGAGGGGCTTCCTACGAGCAGTACTTC. It translates to CASSFGGGASYEQYF.

J is TRBJ2-2 and V is TRBV6-4, with TRBD1 identical over 7 bases. With 5 bases clipped from V and 1 base from J, the junction kept 1 base outside the gene matches. CDR1 and CDR2 from the germline V gene are MRHNA and SNTAGT. CDR3 length: 14 amino acids. The CDR3 sequence is CASSRQGNTGELFF. The CDR3 region has the DNA TGTGCCAGCAGTCGACAGGGGAACACCGGGGAGCTGTTTTTT.

Regarding this clone: The same CDR3 is also encoded by other DNA sequences in this sample. The chain carries TRBV9 and TRBJ1-1; unclear D gene. V lost 0 bases and J 5 bases, leaving 5 bases between the germline ends. Germline assignment: CDR1 SGDLS and CDR2 YYNGEE. There are 12 residues in the CDR3. CDR3 amino acids: CASSVGGTEAFF. CDR3 DNA sequence: TGTGCCAGCAGCGTAGGAGGGACTGAAGCTTTCTTT.

This clone has only a few counts. Other nucleotide sequences from this sample produce the same CDR3. The genes are TRBV9 and TRBJ1-1; TRBD1 is a possible D gene (6 bases). Germline lookup yields CDR1 SGDLS and CDR2 YYNGEE. This CDR3 contains 17 residues. The ends were cut back, 0 bases at V and 0 bases at J, with 15 bases in the middle. Here the CDR3 reads CASSVGGQLKMNTEAFF. The CDR3 DNA follows: TGTGCCAGCAGCGTAGGAGGACAGCTGAAGATGAACACTGAAGCTTTCTTT.

The gene calls are TRBV28 and TRBJ2-1; TRBD2 agrees at 14 bases. CDR1 and CDR2 from the germline V gene are MDHEN and SYDVKM. This CDR3 has 18 amino acids. J lost 9 bases, V lost 1 base, and 11 bases had no gene match. This CDR3 is CASSLSYWGLAGVSEQFF. The CDR3 region has the DNA TGTGCCAGCAGTTTATCTTACTGGGGACTAGCGGGAGTTAGTGAGCAGTTCTTC.

The chain couples TRBV5-1 to TRBJ2-1; tentatively, D is TRBD1 (6 bases). V was shortened by 1 base and J by 2 bases, with 13 bases between the two germline ends. Germline V gene sequence: CDR1 SGHRS, CDR2 YFSETQ. The CDR3 sequence is 16 residues long. CDR3 sequence: CASSLNRAHPYNEQFF. CDR3 nucleotide sequence: TGCGCCAGCAGCTTGAACAGGGCTCACCCCTACAATGAGCAGTTCTTC.

V usage is TRBV5-4 and J usage is TRBJ2-1; tentative D call: TRBD1 (5 bases). Germline loops: CDR1 SGHNT, CDR2 YYREEE (reference sequence). V dropped 7 bases and J dropped 6 bases, with 11 bases sitting between them. The CDR3 sequence is 12 residues long. As DNA, the CDR3 is TGTGCCAGCTCGAAGGGGATCAATGAGCAGTTCTTC. This sequence encodes CASSKGINEQFF.

The chain recombines TRBV6-5 with TRBJ2-1; 8 nucleotides match TRBD1. With V trimmed by 0 bases and J by 8 bases, 9 bases remained unmatched. This CDR3 comprises 16 residues. Looked up from germline, CDR1 is MNHEY and CDR2 is SVGAGI. The CDR3 bases are TGTGCCAGCAGTTACTCGGACAGGGTCTCTTTAGATGAGCAGTTCTTC. Its protein is CASSYSDRVSLDEQFF.

The rearrangement joins TRBV27 to TRBJ1-5; D uncertain. The CDR3 length is 13 residues. From germline, CDR1 is MNHEY and CDR2 SMNVEV (reference sequence). V was trimmed by 5 bases and J by 5 bases, leaving 10 bases between them. This CDR3 reads CASSPPGDQPQHF. The CDR3 nucleotides are TGTGCCAGCAGTCCACCGGGTGATCAGCCCCAGCATTTT.

The V and J genes are TRBV6-5 and TRBJ1-2; D is ambiguous. The CDR3 has 13 amino acids. Deletions cut 7 bases from V and 6 bases from J, with 15 bases between. Germline V gene sequence: CDR1 MNHEY, CDR2 SVGAGI. CDR3 loop: CASTATKVNGYTF. CDR3 DNA: TGTGCCAGCACCGCAACCAAGGTGAATGGCTACACCTTC.

This chain uses TRBV28 with TRBJ1-3, with 9 bases lining up with TRBD1. Losses at the gene ends were 5 bases for V and 4 bases for J; bases not matched to a gene: 6. The CDR3 sequence is 15 residues long. From germline, CDR1 is MDHEN and CDR2 SYDVKM. The CDR3 spells CASSPGQGLGNTIYF. The CDR3 nucleotides read TGTGCCAGCAGTCCTGGACAGGGGTTAGGAAACACCATATATTTT.

The V and J genes are TRBV7-6 and TRBJ2-1; no reliable D call. Germline assignment: CDR1 SGHVS and CDR2 FNYEAQ. Trimming removed 5 bases from V and 4 bases from J, with 18 bases in between. This CDR3 is built from 16 residues. CDR3 in amino acids: CASSPRAVATYNEQFF. The CDR3 DNA is TGTGCCAGCAGCCCCCGGGCGGTGGCGACATACAATGAGCAGTTCTTC.

The genes are TRBV6-1 and TRBJ2-6, with 9 bases identical to TRBD1. The CDR3 covers 16 residues. CDR1 MNHNS and CDR2 SASEGT come from the germline V gene. V lost 0 bases and J lost 4; bases outside the gene matches: 1. The CDR3 nucleotides are TGTGCCAGCAGTGAAGCACAGGGGGCCGGGGCCAACGTCCTGACTTTC. Protein: CASSEAQGAGANVLTF.

V is TRBV28 and J is TRBJ2-3; no definite D call. CDR3 length equals 14 residues. Trimming shortened V by 3 bases and J by 1 base, and 8 bases separated the two germline ends. Germline CDR1 reads MDHEN; CDR2 reads SYDVKM. The CDR3 bases are TGTGCCAGCAGTTTCCTAGTGGGCACAGATACGCAGTATTTT. Its translation is CASSFLVGTDTQYF.

V usage is TRBV19 and J usage is TRBJ1-2; D is undetermined. The CDR3 runs to 11 residues. Trimming removed 6 bases from V and 8 bases from J, with 10 bases in between. The germline V gene encodes CDR1 LNHDA and CDR2 SQIVND (reference sequence). As DNA, the CDR3 is TGTGCCAGTAGACCCCCAGAGGGCTACACCTTC. This sequence encodes CASRPPEGYTF. The full variable domain, rest sourced from reference TRBV19 and TRBJ1-2, is DGGITQSPKYLFRKEGQNVTLSCEQNLNHDAMYWYRQDPGQGLRLIYYSQIVNDFQKGDIAEGYSVSREKKESFPLTVTSAQKNPTAFYLCASRPPEGYTFGSGTRLTVV.

This clone occurred once. The CDR3 loop is CASSSNRRAGESHNEQFF. The CDR3 nucleotides are TGTGCCAGCAGCTCAAACAGACGAGCGGGAGAGTCCCACAATGAGCAGTTCTTC. This chain connects TRBV7-9 to TRBJ2-1; 8 nucleotides line up with TRBD2. Germline V lookup: CDR1 SEHNR, CDR2 FQNEAQ (reference sequence). The CDR3 length is 18 residues. The ends lost 4 bases at V and 5 bases at J; junction bases unmatched: 16.

Turning to this clone: Other DNA sequences of this sample code for an identical CDR3. The gene calls are TRBV7-9 and TRBJ2-7; 9 bases map to TRBD2. The CDR3 runs to 15 residues. Per the germline V gene, CDR1 is SEHNR and CDR2 is FQNEAQ (reference sequence). V was clipped by 4 bases and J by 2 bases; unmatched bases: 6. The chain's CDR3 is CASSSSLAGAYEQYF. CDR3 DNA sequence: TGTGCCAGCAGCTCCTCCTTAGCGGGAGCCTACGAGCAGTACTTC.

V usage is TRBV5-1 and J usage is TRBJ2-7, with 8 positions matching TRBD1. Germline CDR1 SGHRS, CDR2 YFSETQ. V was pared by 4 bases and J by 4 bases, with 7 bases of the junction left unmatched. CDR3 length: 14 residues. CDR3 nucleotides: TGCGCCAGCAGCCTACTACAGGGGGAATACGAGCAGTACTTC. This translates into CASSLLQGEYEQYF.

This chain connects TRBV28 to TRBJ2-7; 7 bases match TRBD1. Per germline, CDR1 MDHEN and CDR2 SYDVKM. The CDR3 runs to 18 residues. Trimming took 2 bases from V and 3 from J; bases not matched to a gene: 16. This chain's CDR3 is CASSLPQGGDRVFYEQYF. For the CDR3, the DNA is TGTGCCAGCAGTTTACCCCAGGGTGGTGACAGGGTGTTCTACGAGCAGTACTTC.

The chain joins TRBV2 to TRBJ2-4; no clear D gene. Germline values: CDR1 SNHLY, CDR2 FYNNEI. This CDR3 is 13 amino acids long. V shed 10 bases and J shed 0 bases, with 10 bases lying between them. Here the CDR3 reads CATRGLAKNIQYF. CDR3 DNA: TGTGCCACCCGAGGATTAGCCAAAAACATTCAGTACTTC.

The chain couples TRBV5-4 to TRBJ1-2; 7 nucleotides align to TRBD1. Per the germline V gene, CDR1 is SGHNT and CDR2 is YYREEE (reference sequence). This CDR3 is built from 14 residues. V trimming: 3 bases; J trimming: 3 bases; junction bases outside the gene matches: 5. The CDR3 coding sequence is TGTGCCAGCAGCTGGCCAGGGGGAGACTATGGCTACACCTTC. Translated: CASSWPGGDYGYTF.

CDR3 sequence reads: CASSLRTGGTEAFF. The CDR3 DNA reads as TGTGCCAGCAGTTTGAGGACAGGGGGCACTGAAGCTTTCTTT. The genes are TRBV27 and TRBJ1-1; TRBD1 aligns across 10 bases. The CDR3 contains 14 residues. Trimming cost V 3 bases and J 4 bases; bases outside gene matches: 2. Germline values: CDR1 MNHEY, CDR2 SMNVEV (reference sequence).